This T cell receptor beta chain was found in a study of cytomegalovirus exposure and HLA in healthy donors. Trimming stripped 2 bases from V and 1 base from J, with 11 bases between. The CDR3 loop spans 15 amino acids. Germline V gives CDR1 LNHDA, CDR2 SQIVND (reference sequence). Study findings and constraints: Excluded were some V segments that proved indistinguishable, including TRBV6-2 and TRBV6-3. Follow-up analysis seemed to connect common viral pathogens with several of the most significant clusters identified. Earlier findings revealed that most TCR beta V segments proved productive either about 87% or about 30% of the time.

This clone was seen more than once but under ten times. No antigen is known for it. Vbeta (60) and Jbeta (13) primers were used in the PCR. Method: immunoSEQ multiplex PCR; TCRdb's copy keeps in-frame clones and lacks some. The sample includes 100,000 to 150,000 clones, roughly 79% of them seen just once. V and J are TRBV19 and TRBJ1-1; maybe TRBD1 (6 bases). Input material: PBMCs. The TCR sequence derives from a boy aged 2-9 years in good health and CMV-seronegative. The CDR3 here is CASSIIRTENTEAFF. CDR3 sequence (DNA): TGTGCCAGTAGTATAATAAGGACAGAGAACACTGAAGCTTTCTTT.